One sample yielded the 23 T cell receptor beta chains listed below, sequenced in a study of PD-L1 blockade in urothelial cancer. Sequencing was performed with immunoSEQ multiplex PCR; in TCRdb, only in-frame clones are kept and a portion is missing. This sample carries 25,000 to 30,000 clones, around 86% of them seen once, and the ten largest clones take roughly 1.9%. Sequencing used PBMCs, obtained around atezolizumab (anti-PD-L1) treatment. These receptors originate from a man between 50 and 59 years old with urothelial cancer.

V gene TRBV27 combines with J gene TRBJ1-2; D is perhaps TRBD1 (6 bases). The CDR3 consists of 14 residues. Germline assignment: CDR1 MNHEY and CDR2 SMNVEV (reference sequence). Trimming removed 6 bases at V and 8 bases at J, with 19 bases between. The CDR3 DNA is TGTGCCAGCAGCAGATACAGGGAAAGAGAGGGCTACACCTTC. Its translation is CASSRYREREGYTF.

This clone has only one observation. This sequence joins TRBV7-9 and TRBJ2-1, with TRBD1 matching over 12 bases. The germline CDR1 and CDR2 sequences are SEHNR and FQNEAQ (reference sequence). The trim removed 6 bases at V and 8 bases at J, leaving 5 bases unmatched. CDR3 length equals 14 residues. CDR3 coding DNA: TGTGCCAGCAGATCGGGACAGGGGGCCGATGAGCAGTTCTTC. This translates into CASRSGQGADEQFF.

About this clone: The same CDR3 also results from other DNA sequences found in this sample. The rearrangement joins TRBV19 to TRBJ2-3; possibly TRBD2 for D (7 bases). This CDR3 has 15 amino acids. Germline V CDR1 and CDR2: LNHDA, SQIVND (reference sequence). V lost 4 bases, J lost 9 bases, and 20 bases lay in between. In DNA form, the CDR3 reads TGTGCCAGTAGTACGAGGGGGGGTCGGATAGCGACGCAGTATTTT. It translates to CASSTRGGRIATQYF.

The rearrangement links TRBV10-1 to TRBJ1-6, with D maybe TRBD1 (6 bases). The V gene lost 6 bases and the J gene lost 7 bases, with 13 bases spanning the gap. The germline V gene has CDR1 WNHNN and CDR2 SYGVQD (reference sequence). The CDR3 totals 14 residues. CDR3: CASSDAGTNSPLHF. The DNA for the CDR3 is TGCGCCAGCAGCGACGCCGGGACAAATTCACCCCTCCACTTT.

This clone was picked up one time. The V and J genes are TRBV4-1 and TRBJ2-6; D unclear. Germline CDR1 is MGHRA and CDR2 is YSYEKL. V was pared by 1 base and J by 2 bases, with 6 bases between. The CDR3 length is 15 residues. CDR3 DNA sequence: TGCGCCAGCAGCCAAGTCCCTACTGGGGCCAACGTCCTGACTTTC. It yields the protein CASSQVPTGANVLTF.

The chain combines TRBV7-9 with TRBJ2-1; 8 bases are shared with TRBD1. CDR1 is SEHNR and CDR2 is FQNEAQ in the germline V gene (reference sequence). The junction had 7 bases not matched to a gene; V was cut back by 5 bases and J by 4 bases. The CDR3 sequence is 15 residues long. This CDR3 reads CASSPGQAAYNEQFF. The CDR3 DNA follows: TGTGCCAGCAGCCCGGGACAGGCCGCATACAATGAGCAGTTCTTC.

J is TRBJ1-2 and V is TRBV21-1. TRBV21-1 is a pseudogene segment. The CDR3 has 14 residues. The DNA of the CDR3 is TGTGCCAGCAGCACCCGGGGGGGAGAGTCTGGCTACACCTTC. This gives the protein CASSTRGGESGYTF.

The chain employs TRBV30 and TRBJ1-1; 8 nucleotides line up with TRBD1. Germline lookup yields CDR1 GTSNPN and CDR2 SVGIG (reference sequence). V trimming: 0 bases; J trimming: 5 bases; junction bases outside the gene matches: 8. This CDR3 region has 15 residues. CDR3 DNA: TGTGCCTGGAGTGTAGCGGACAGGGCCCGGACTGAAGCTTTCTTT. Amino acid sequence: CAWSVADRARTEAFF.

V and J are TRBV10-2 and TRBJ1-1; D not resolved. With 6 bases removed from V and 6 bases from J, the gap between germline ends came to 8 bases. CDR3 length: 11 amino acids. The germline V gene has CDR1 WSHSY and CDR2 SAAADI. CDR3 bases: TGCGCCAGCAGGTTGAGCGCTGAAGCTTTCTTT. Its protein product is CASRLSAEAFF.

V gene TRBV19 combines with J gene TRBJ2-5; possibly TRBD2 for D (6 bases). Deletions cut 5 bases from V and 2 bases from J, with 12 bases between. This CDR3 comprises 14 residues. In germline, CDR1 is LNHDA, CDR2 SQIVND (reference sequence). The CDR3 here is CASSGIAEQETQYF. CDR3 nucleotides: TGTGCCAGTAGTGGAATAGCGGAGCAAGAGACCCAGTACTTC.

This chain uses TRBV7-6 with TRBJ2-3; D unclear. CDR3 size: 13 residues. The V end lost 1 base, the J end lost 4 bases, and 6 bases lay between the germline ends. Germline values: CDR1 SGHVS, CDR2 FNYEAQ. CDR3 sequence: CASSLGLSDTQYF. DNA for the CDR3: TGTGCCAGCAGCTTAGGGCTCTCAGATACGCAGTATTTT.

This sequence joins TRBV4-1 and TRBJ1-4; maybe TRBD1 (5 bases). The germline V and J ends were trimmed by 3 bases and 2 bases, with 7 bases remaining between them. The V gene's germline CDR1 is MGHRA and CDR2 YSYEKL. The CDR3 totals 14 residues. CDR3 loop: CASSQGGTNEKLFF. The CDR3 DNA sequence: TGCGCCAGCAGCCAGGGGGGGACTAATGAAAAACTGTTTTTT.

J is TRBJ1-2 and V is TRBV16; 7 nucleotides agree with TRBD1. The CDR3 runs to 15 residues. V was clipped by 4 bases and J by 5 bases; unmatched bases: 10. Germline V gene data show CDR1 as KGHSY and CDR2 as FQNENV. Here the CDR3 DNA reads TGTGCCAGCAGCCCCGGACAGGCTCCCCTATATGGCTACACCTTC. This gives the protein CASSPGQAPLYGYTF.

The table lists this clone with a count of one. The chain links TRBV19 to TRBJ1-1; TRBD1 matches 7 bases. In germline, CDR1 is LNHDA, CDR2 SQIVND (reference sequence). This CDR3 comprises 14 residues. V trimming: 3 bases; J trimming: 8 bases; junction bases outside the gene matches: 9. The CDR3 coding sequence is TGTGCCAGTAGTATCCCGGACAGGAATGGCGAAGCTTTCTTT. This codes for CASSIPDRNGEAFF.

This chain links TRBV11-1 with TRBJ2-7; 7 nucleotides align to TRBD2. CDR1 SGHAT and CDR2 FQDESV come from the germline V gene (reference sequence). The V and J ends lost 2 bases and 5 bases, in that order; junction bases with no gene match: 6. The CDR3 contains 14 residues. The CDR3 here is CASSLRRDYDEQYF. CDR3 in DNA: TGTGCCAGCAGCTTAAGGCGGGACTACGACGAGCAGTACTTC.

The chain employs TRBV7-2 and TRBJ2-7; 11 bases agree with TRBD2. CDR3 length: 14 amino acids. Losses at the gene ends were 5 bases for V and 3 bases for J; bases not matched to a gene: 3. The V gene's germline CDR1 is SGHTA and CDR2 FQGNSA. CDR3 nucleotides: TGTGCCAGCAGCCGCGGACTAGCGGGCTACGAGCAGTACTTC. Protein product: CASSRGLAGYEQYF.

On this clone itself: This sample includes further DNA sequences coding for the same CDR3. V and J are TRBV5-1 and TRBJ1-1, with D maybe TRBD1 (6 bases). The CDR3 extends over 14 amino acids. Germline-derived CDR1 and CDR2 are SGHRS and YFSETQ. V dropped 3 bases and J dropped 0 bases, with 9 bases sitting between them. DNA for the CDR3: TGCGCCAGCAGCTGGGGACAAATGAACACTGAAGCTTTCTTT. Amino acid sequence: CASSWGQMNTEAFF.

This clone was counted once. CDR3 bases: TGTGCCAGCAGCCAAGAGCGGAATCCAAAGAACTATGGCTACACCTTC. Translated: CASSQERNPKNYGYTF. V and J are TRBV4-2 and TRBJ1-2; unclear D gene. Germline loops: CDR1 LGHNA, CDR2 YNFKEQ. V was trimmed by 0 bases and J by 2 bases, leaving 13 bases between them. The CDR3 runs to 16 residues.

CDR3 DNA sequence: TGTGCCAGCAGCCTACGGACAGGGTTGACAGATACGCAGTATTTT. It codes for CASSLRTGLTDTQYF. V usage is TRBV5-6 and J usage is TRBJ2-3; the match to TRBD1 covers 8 bases. V was pared by 4 bases and J by 3 bases, with 7 bases of the junction left unmatched. The CDR3 totals 15 residues. Germline CDR1 and CDR2: SGHDT and YYEEEE.

CDR3 in DNA: TGCGCCAGCAGCTTGGATGGGTCGGGACTTCCCGGGGGCTACACCTTC. Protein: CASSLDGSGLPGGYTF. This rearrangement joins TRBV5-1 to TRBJ1-2; weak D call: TRBD1 (5 bases). The CDR3 covers 16 residues. The V gene lost 0 bases and the J gene lost 8 bases, with 20 bases spanning the gap. Germline-derived CDR1 and CDR2 are SGHRS and YFSETQ.

This clone was counted once. The sample contains more than one DNA sequence encoding this CDR3. This rearrangement joins TRBV7-6 to TRBJ1-1; D call uncertain. Between the trimmed V and J ends, which lost 4 bases and 2 bases, there was a span of 8 bases. This CDR3 has 13 residues. Looked up from germline, CDR1 is SGHVS and CDR2 is FNYEAQ. The CDR3 is CASSSNSNTEAFF. The CDR3 nucleotides read TGTGCCAGCAGCTCGAACTCTAACACTGAAGCTTTCTTT.

The chain recombines TRBV30 with TRBJ1-6, with D unclear. Germline lookup yields CDR1 GTSNPN and CDR2 SVGIG (reference sequence). The CDR3 totals 14 residues. V shed 4 bases and J shed 3 bases, with 10 bases lying between them. The CDR3 loop reads CAWKEQNYNSPLHF. CDR3 sequence (DNA): TGTGCCTGGAAGGAGCAAAACTATAATTCACCCCTCCACTTT.

V usage is TRBV5-1 and J usage is TRBJ2-1, with unresolved D. Trimming stripped 3 bases from V and 4 bases from J, with 17 bases between. CDR3 length: 16 residues. Germline values: CDR1 SGHRS, CDR2 YFSETQ. CDR3 residues: CASSSNAIEVYNEQFF. The CDR3 bases are TGCGCCAGCAGCTCTAACGCCATCGAGGTTTACAATGAGCAGTTCTTC.